The 2 T cell receptor beta chains presented below share a single source sample, sequenced in a study of technical replicates of blood from a few donors. Generated by immunoSEQ multiplex PCR, the TCRdb table keeps only in-frame clones and is missing some. The sample records fewer than 70,000 clones, 75% to 90% being singletons. Sequenced input: PBMCs. All receptors derive from a human donor in good health. Some clones in this sample may be carry-over from other donors' samples.

The genes are TRBV5-6 and TRBJ2-1, with 10 positions matching TRBD1. The CDR3 has 14 amino acids. V lost 4 bases, J lost 7 bases, and 5 bases stayed unmatched. CDR1 and CDR2 (germline): SGHDT, YYEEEE. The CDR3 DNA sequence: TGTGCCAGCAGCCCATGGACAGGGGGAAATGAGCAGTTCTTC. Amino acid sequence: CASSPWTGGNEQFF.

The chain uses TRBV15 and TRBJ2-3, with 8 bases identical to TRBD2. This CDR3 spans 18 amino acids. Trimming took 3 bases from V and 7 from J; bases not matched to a gene: 18. Germline lookup yields CDR1 LNHNV and CDR2 YYDKDF (reference sequence). The CDR3, as DNA: TGTGCCACCAGCAGGTCGCGAGCGGGGGCCCAGAGGGCCCATACGCAGTATTTT. The encoded protein is CATSRSRAGAQRAHTQYF.